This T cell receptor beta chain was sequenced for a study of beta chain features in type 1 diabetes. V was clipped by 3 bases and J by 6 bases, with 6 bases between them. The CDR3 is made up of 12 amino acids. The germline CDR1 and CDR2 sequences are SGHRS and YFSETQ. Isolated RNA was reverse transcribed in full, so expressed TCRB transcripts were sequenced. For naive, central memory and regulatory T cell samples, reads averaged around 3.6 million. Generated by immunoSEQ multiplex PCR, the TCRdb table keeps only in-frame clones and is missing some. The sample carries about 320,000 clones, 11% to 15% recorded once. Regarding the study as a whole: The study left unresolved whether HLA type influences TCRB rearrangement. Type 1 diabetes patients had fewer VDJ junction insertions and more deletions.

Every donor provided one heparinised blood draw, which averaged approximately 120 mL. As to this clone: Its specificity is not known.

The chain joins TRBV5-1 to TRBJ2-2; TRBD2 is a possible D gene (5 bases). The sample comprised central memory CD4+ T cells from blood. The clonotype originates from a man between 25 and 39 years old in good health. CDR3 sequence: CASSSGAGELFF. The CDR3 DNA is TGCGCCAGCAGCTCCGGGGCCGGGGAGCTGTTTTTT.